This TCR beta chain was identified in a study of regulatory T cells in long-lasting Graves disease. Findings of the study overall: Persistent patients shared some 2,900 public clonotypes among themselves. Newly diagnosed patients shared fewer, at some 970.

Libraries of TCR beta came from iRepertoire HTBI primers plus Arm-PCR of CDR3 regions. TCRdb ran MiXCR on the multiplex PCR reads and lists one entry per CDR3 protein. This table has fewer than 550,000 distinct CDR3 sequences, roughly 15% appearing once. On this clonotype itself: Its antigen remains unidentified.

CDR1 and CDR2 (germline): SGDLS, YYNGEE. This CDR3 is 18 amino acids long. V lost 4 bases to trimming and J lost 5 bases; unmatched junction nucleotides: 11. The time point denotes: newly diagnosed GD, antithyroid drugs for less than 3 months. PBMC RNA served as the TCR library source. These same records also appear under a second study, on T cells in Graves' hyperthyroidism and ophthalmopathy. As reported in that work: The HTBI primer set was used in a first-round RT-PCR of the TCR CDR3. Ophthalmopathy was identified by the model a median approximately 6.9 months ahead of onset.

The source of this sequence is a woman between 18 and 29 years old with Graves disease. This chain uses TRBV9 with TRBJ2-1; 14 nucleotides line up with TRBD2. Sequences were derived from peripheral blood mononuclear cells (PBMCs), sampled at new diagnosis, from a patient treated with antithyroid drugs. CDR3 sequence: CASSFRTSGRIGHNEQFF. CDR3 sequence (DNA): TGTGCCAGCAGCTTTCGGACTAGCGGGAGGATCGGGCACAATGAGCAGTTCTTC. Looking up the rest from reference TRBV9 and TRBJ2-1 gives the full variable domain: DSGVTQTPKHLITATGQRVTLRCSPRSGDLSVYWYQQSLDQGLQFLIQYYNGEERAKGNILERFSAQQFPDLHSELNLSSLELGDSALYFCASSFRTSGRIGHNEQFFGPGTRLTVL.